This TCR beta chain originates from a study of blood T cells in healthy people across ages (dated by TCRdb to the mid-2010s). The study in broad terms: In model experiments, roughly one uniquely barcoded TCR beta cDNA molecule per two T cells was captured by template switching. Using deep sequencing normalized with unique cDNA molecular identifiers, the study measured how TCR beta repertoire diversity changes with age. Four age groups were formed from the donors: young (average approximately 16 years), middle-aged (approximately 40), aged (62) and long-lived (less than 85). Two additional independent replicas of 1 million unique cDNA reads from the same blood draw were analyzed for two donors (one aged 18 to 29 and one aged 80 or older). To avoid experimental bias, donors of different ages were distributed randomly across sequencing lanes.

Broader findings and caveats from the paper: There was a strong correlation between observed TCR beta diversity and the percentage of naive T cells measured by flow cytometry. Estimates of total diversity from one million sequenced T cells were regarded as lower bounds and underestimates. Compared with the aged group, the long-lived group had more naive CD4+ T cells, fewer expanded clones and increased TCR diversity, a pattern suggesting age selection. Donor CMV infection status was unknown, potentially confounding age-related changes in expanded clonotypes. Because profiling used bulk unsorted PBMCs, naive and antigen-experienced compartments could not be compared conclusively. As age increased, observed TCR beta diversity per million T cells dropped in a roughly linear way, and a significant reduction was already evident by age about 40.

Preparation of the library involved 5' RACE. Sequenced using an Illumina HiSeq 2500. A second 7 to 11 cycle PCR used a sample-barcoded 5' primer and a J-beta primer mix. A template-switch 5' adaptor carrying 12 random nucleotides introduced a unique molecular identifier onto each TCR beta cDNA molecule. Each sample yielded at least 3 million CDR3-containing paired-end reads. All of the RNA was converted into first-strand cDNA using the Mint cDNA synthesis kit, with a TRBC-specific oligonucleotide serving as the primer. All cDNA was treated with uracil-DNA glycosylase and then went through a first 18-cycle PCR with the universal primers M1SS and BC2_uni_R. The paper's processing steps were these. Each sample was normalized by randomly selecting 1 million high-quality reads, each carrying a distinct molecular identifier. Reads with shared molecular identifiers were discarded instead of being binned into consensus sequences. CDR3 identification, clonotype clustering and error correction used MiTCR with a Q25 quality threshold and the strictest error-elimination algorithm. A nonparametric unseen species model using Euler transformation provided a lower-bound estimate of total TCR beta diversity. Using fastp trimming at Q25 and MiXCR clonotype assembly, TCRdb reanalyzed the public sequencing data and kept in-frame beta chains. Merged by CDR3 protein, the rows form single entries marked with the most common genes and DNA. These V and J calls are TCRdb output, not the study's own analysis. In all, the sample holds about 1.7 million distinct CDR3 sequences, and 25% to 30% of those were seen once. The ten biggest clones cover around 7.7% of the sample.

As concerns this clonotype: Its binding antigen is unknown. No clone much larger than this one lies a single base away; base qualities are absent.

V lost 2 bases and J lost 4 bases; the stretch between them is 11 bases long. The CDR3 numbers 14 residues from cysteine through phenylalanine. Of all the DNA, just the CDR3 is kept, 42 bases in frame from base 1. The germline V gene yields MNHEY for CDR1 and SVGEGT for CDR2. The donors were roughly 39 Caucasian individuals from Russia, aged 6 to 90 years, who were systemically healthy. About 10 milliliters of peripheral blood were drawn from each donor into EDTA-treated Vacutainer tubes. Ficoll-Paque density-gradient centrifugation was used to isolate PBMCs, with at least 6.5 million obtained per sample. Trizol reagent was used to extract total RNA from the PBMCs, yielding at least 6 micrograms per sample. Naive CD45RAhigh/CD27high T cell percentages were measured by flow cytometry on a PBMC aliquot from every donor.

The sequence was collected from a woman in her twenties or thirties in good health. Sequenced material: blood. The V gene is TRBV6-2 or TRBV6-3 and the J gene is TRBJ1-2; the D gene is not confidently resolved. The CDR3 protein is CASSYARLPYGYTF. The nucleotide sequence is TGTGCCAGCAGTTACGCGAGGCTACCCTATGGCTACACCTTC.